This TCR beta chain stems from a study of blood T cell repertoires in COVID-19. As for the study in general: The study drew acute and convalescent COVID-19 samples from the United States, Italy and Spain. PBMCs, B-cell-depleted T cells, or T cells provided the cDNA or gDNA that made up the material.

V was shortened by 1 base and J by 4 bases, with 5 bases between the two germline ends. This CDR3 spans 13 amino acids. Source study methods: Reference gene primer amplification in the assay estimated nucleated cell counts. Profiled with immunoSEQ multiplex PCR; TCRdb holds only in-frame clones, not every one. V and J calls plus clone size are reproduced from that table; the DNA served to infer D and trimming. This sample has over 400,000 clones; 80% to 90% occur once, and the top ten carry approximately 3.2%. Sequenced input: peripheral blood. The receptor was isolated from a human donor in a cohort sampled during active COVID-19. This chain joins TRBV23-1 and TRBJ1-3; D gene unclear. TRBV23-1 is filed as an ORF, its function uncertain. The CDR3 DNA reads TGCGCCAGCAGTCAATGGGAGGGAAACACCATATATTTT. Encoded protein: CASSQWEGNTIYF.